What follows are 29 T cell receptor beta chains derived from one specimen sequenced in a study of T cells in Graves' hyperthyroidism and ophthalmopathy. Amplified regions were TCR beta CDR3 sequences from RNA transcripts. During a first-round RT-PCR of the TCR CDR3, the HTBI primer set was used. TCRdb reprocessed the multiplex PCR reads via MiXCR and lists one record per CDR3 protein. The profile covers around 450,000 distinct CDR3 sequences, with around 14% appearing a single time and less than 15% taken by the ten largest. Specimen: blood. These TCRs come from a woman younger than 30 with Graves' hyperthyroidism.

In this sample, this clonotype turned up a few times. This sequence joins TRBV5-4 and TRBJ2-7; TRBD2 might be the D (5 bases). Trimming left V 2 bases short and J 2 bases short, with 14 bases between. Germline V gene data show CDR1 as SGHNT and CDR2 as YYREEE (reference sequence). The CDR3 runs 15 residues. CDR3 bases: TGTGCCAGCAGCTTCAGCGGCCCCAGCCCCTACGAGCAGTACTTC. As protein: CASSFSGPSPYEQYF.

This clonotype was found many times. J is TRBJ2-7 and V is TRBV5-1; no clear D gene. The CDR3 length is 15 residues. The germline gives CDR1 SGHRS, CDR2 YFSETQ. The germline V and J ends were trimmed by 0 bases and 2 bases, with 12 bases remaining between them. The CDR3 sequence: CASSLDLTATYEQYF. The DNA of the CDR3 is TGCGCCAGCAGCTTGGATCTAACGGCGACCTACGAGCAGTACTTC.

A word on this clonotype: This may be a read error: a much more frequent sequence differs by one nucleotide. For the CDR3, the DNA is TGTGCCAGCAAGTTCAATGAGCAGTTCTTC. This translates into CASKFNEQFF. The chain combines TRBV6-5 with TRBJ2-1; no clear D. CDR1 is MNHEY and CDR2 is SVGAGI in the germline V gene. The CDR3 loop spans 10 amino acids. The germline V and J ends were trimmed by 7 bases and 6 bases, with 4 bases remaining between them.

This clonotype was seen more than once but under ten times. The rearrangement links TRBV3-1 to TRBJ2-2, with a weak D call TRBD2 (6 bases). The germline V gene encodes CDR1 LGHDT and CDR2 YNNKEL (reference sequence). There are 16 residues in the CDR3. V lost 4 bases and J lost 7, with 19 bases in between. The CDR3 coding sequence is TGTGCCAGCAGCCCACCACTGCCGGGGGTATACGGGGAGCTGTTTTTT. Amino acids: CASSPPLPGVYGELFF.

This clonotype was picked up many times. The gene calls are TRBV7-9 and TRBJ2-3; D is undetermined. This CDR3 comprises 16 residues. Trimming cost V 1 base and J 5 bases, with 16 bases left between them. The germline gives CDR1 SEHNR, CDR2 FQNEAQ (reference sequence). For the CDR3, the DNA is TGTGCCAGCAGCTTAGGATGGACCCCAAAGCGAGATACGCAGTATTTT. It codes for CASSLGWTPKRDTQYF.

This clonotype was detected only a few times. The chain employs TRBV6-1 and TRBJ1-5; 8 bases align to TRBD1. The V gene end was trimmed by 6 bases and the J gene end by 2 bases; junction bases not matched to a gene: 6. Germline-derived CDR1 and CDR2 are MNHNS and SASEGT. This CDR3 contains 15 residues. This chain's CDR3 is CASRLQGAGNQPQHF. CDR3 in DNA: TGTGCCAGCAGACTTCAGGGGGCTGGCAATCAGCCCCAGCATTTT.

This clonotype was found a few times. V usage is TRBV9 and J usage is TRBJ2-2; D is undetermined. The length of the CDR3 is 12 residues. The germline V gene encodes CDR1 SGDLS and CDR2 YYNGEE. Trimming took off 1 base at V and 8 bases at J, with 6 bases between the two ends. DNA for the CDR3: TGTGCCAGCAGCGTATACCCTGGGGAGCTGTTTTTT. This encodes CASSVYPGELFF.

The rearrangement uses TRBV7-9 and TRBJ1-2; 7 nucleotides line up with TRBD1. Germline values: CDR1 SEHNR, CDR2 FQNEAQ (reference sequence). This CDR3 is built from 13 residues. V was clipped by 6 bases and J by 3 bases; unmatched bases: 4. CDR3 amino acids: CASRGTDHYGYTF. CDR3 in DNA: TGTGCCAGCAGGGGGACAGACCACTATGGCTACACCTTC.

The CDR3 sequence is CASSQEAGTYTF. DNA of the CDR3: TGCGCCAGCAGCCAAGAGGCAGGGACATACACCTTC. This chain links TRBV4-1 with TRBJ1-2; TRBD1 is a possible D gene (6 bases). The length of the CDR3 is 12 residues. V lost 0 bases and J 11 bases, leaving 10 bases between the germline ends. Germline V CDR1 and CDR2: MGHRA, YSYEKL.

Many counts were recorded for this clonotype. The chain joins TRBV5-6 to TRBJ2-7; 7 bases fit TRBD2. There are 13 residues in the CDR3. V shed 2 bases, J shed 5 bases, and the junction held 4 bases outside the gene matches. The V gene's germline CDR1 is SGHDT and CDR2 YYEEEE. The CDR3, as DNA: TGTGCCAGCAGCTTTGATGGGAGGGACGAGCAGTACTTC. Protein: CASSFDGRDEQYF.

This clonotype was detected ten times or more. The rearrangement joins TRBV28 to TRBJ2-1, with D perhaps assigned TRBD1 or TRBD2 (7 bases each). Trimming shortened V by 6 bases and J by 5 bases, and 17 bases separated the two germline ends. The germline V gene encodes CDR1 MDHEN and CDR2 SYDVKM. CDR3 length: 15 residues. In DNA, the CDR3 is TGTGCCAGCAGCCGGGGAGGGGGCAACAACAATGAGCAGTTCTTC. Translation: CASSRGGGNNNEQFF.

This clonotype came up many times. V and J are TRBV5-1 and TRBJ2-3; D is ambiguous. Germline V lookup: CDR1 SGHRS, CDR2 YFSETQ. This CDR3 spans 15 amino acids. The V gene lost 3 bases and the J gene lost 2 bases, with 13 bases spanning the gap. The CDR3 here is CASSSGRATTDTQYF. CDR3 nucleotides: TGCGCCAGCAGCTCCGGACGGGCAACCACAGATACGCAGTATTTT.

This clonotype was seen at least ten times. CDR3 bases: TGTGCCAGCAGCTTGAAGGGGTCCGGGGAGCTGTTTTTT. Translated: CASSLKGSGELFF. V and J are TRBV7-3 and TRBJ2-2; TRBD1 is a possible D gene (5 bases). Trimming removed 3 bases from V and 6 bases from J, with 8 bases in between. This CDR3 comprises 13 residues. Germline V gene data show CDR1 as SGHTA and CDR2 as FQGTGA.

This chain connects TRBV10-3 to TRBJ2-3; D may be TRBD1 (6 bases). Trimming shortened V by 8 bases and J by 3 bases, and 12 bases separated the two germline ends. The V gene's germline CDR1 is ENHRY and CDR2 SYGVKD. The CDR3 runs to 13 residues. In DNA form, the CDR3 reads TGTGCCATCGGTCCAGGGGAAACAGATACGCAGTATTTT. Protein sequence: CAIGPGETDTQYF.

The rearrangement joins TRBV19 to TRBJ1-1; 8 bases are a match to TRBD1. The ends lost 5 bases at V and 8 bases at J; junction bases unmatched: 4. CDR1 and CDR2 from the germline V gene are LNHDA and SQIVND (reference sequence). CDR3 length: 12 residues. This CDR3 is CASSVWDREAFF. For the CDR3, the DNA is TGTGCCAGTAGTGTGTGGGACAGGGAAGCTTTCTTT.

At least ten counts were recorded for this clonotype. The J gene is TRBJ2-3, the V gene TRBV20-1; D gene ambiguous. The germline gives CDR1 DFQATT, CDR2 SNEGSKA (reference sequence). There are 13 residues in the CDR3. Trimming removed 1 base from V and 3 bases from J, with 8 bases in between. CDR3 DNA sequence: TGCAGTGCTAGAGTAGGGCAGACAGATACGCAGTATTTT. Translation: CSARVGQTDTQYF.

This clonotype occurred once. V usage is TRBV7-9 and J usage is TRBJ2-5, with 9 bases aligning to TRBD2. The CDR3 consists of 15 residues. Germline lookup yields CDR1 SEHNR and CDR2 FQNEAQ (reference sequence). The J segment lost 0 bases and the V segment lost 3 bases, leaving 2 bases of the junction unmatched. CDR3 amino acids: CASSLRTSDQETQYF. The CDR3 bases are TGTGCCAGCAGCTTGCGGACTAGCGACCAAGAGACCCAGTACTTC.

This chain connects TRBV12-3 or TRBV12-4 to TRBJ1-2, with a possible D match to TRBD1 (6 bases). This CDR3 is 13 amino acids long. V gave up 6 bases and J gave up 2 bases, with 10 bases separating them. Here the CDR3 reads CASRYGQNYGYTF. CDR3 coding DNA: TGTGCCAGCAGATATGGACAGAACTATGGCTACACCTTC.

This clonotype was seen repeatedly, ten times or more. The CDR3 DNA is TGTGCCAGCACCGGGATGGGTGACGAGCAGTACTTC. Its protein product is CASTGMGDEQYF. This chain connects TRBV2 to TRBJ2-7; a weak D match, TRBD2 (5 bases). CDR1 is SNHLY, CDR2 FYNNEI, per germline. This CDR3 is built from 12 residues. The V and J ends lost 7 bases and 5 bases respectively, with 12 bases between them.

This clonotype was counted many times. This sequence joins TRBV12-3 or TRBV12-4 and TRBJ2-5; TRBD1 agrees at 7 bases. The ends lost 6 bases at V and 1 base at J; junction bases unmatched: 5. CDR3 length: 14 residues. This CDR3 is CASSPGQVQETQYF. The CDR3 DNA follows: TGTGCCAGCAGCCCTGGACAGGTCCAAGAGACCCAGTACTTC.

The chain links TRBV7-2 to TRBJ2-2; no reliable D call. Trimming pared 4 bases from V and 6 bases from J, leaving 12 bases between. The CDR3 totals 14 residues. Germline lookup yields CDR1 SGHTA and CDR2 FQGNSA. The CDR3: CASSSLDGSGELFF. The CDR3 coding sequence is TGTGCCAGCAGCTCCTTGGACGGGTCCGGGGAGCTGTTTTTT.

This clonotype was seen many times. The CDR3 here is CSARRLAGAPMEQFF. CDR3 in DNA: TGCAGTGCGCGTCGGCTAGCGGGGGCCCCAATGGAGCAGTTCTTC. The rearrangement links TRBV20-1 to TRBJ2-1, with 10 positions matching TRBD2. In germline, CDR1 is DFQATT, CDR2 SNEGSKA (reference sequence). J was trimmed by 10 bases and V by 6 bases; bases with no gene match: 15. The CDR3 runs 15 residues.

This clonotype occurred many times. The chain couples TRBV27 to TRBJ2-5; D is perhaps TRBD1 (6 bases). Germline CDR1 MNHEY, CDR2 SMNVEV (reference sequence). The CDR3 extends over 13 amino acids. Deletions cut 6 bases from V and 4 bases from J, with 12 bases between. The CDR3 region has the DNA TGTGCCAGCAGCTATGGGGGCCCAGAGACCCAGTACTTC. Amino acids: CASSYGGPETQYF.

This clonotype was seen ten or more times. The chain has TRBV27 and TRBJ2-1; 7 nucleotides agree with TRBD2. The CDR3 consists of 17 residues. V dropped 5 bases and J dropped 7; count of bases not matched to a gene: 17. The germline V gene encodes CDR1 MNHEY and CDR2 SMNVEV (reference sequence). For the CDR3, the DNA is TGTGCCAGCAGTCCCCGGAGGCCCCAGGGAGGGCTAAATGAGCAGTTCTTC. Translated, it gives CASSPRRPQGGLNEQFF.

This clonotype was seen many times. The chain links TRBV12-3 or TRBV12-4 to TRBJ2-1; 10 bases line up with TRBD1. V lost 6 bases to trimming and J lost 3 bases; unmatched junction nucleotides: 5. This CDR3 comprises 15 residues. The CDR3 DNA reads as TGTGCCAGCAGACCCGGGACAGGGGTCTACAATGAGCAGTTCTTC. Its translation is CASRPGTGVYNEQFF.

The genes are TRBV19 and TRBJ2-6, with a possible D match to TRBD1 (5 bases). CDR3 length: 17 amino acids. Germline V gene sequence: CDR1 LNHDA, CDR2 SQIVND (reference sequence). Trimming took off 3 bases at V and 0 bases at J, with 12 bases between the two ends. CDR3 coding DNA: TGTGCCAGTAGTATCCTAAAAGGACACTCTGGGGCCAACGTCCTGACTTTC. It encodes CASSILKGHSGANVLTF.

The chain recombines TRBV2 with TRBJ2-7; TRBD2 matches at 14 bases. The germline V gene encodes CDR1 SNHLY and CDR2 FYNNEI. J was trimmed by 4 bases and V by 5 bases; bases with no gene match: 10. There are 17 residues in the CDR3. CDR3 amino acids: CASSPTSGRARRYEQYF. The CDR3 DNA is TGTGCCAGCAGTCCGACTAGCGGGAGGGCTCGCAGGTACGAGCAGTACTTC.

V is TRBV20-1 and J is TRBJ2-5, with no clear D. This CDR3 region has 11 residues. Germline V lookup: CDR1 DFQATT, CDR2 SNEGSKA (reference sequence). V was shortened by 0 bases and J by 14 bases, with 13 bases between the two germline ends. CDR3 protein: CSARDKIGEYF. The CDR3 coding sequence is TGCAGTGCTAGAGATAAGATCGGCGAATACTTC.

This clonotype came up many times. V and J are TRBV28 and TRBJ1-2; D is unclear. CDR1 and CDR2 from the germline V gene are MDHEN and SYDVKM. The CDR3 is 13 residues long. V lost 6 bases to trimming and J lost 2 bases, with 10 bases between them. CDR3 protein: CASSPEVNYGYTF. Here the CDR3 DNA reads TGTGCCAGCAGCCCGGAGGTAAACTATGGCTACACCTTC.